These 30 T cell receptor beta chains were sequenced from one sample in a study of CD8+ T cells in alopecia areata. RNA extraction and reverse transcription yielded cDNA as sequencing template. Data came from immunoSEQ multiplex PCR; TCRdb stores just in-frame clones and leaves some out. The table records under 250,000 clones, 50% to 60% of them present only once. Sequenced material: CD4+ T cells sorted from blood, taken at week 0. The origin of the receptors is a human donor with alopecia areata.

The chain uses TRBV18 and TRBJ1-1; 10 bases line up with TRBD1. The V segment lost 5 bases and the J segment 0 bases; nucleotides outside the gene matches: 3. The V gene's germline CDR1 is KGHSH and CDR2 LQKENI. The CDR3 spans 15 residues. CDR3 coding DNA: TGTGCCAGCTCAGGACAGGGGGAGTTGAACACTGAAGCTTTCTTT. Its translation is CASSGQGELNTEAFF.

The chain recombines TRBV7-9 with TRBJ1-4; no definite D call. V lost 5 bases to trimming and J lost 8 bases, with 18 bases between them. CDR1 and CDR2 from the germline V gene are SEHNR and FQNEAQ (reference sequence). The CDR3 covers 15 residues. DNA of the CDR3: TGTGCCAGCAGCCCGCAGTCTTACACCCAGGAAAAACTGTTTTTT. Amino acids: CASSPQSYTQEKLFF.

The CDR3 reads CSASVTWGQFF. As DNA, the CDR3 is TGCAGTGCTAGTGTTACCTGGGGGCAGTTCTTC. V usage is TRBV20-1 and J usage is TRBJ2-1; D gene unclear. Germline V gives CDR1 DFQATT, CDR2 SNEGSKA (reference sequence). The CDR3 sequence is 11 residues long. With 3 bases removed from V and 12 bases from J, the gap between germline ends came to 12 bases.

The chain employs TRBV7-9 and TRBJ2-2; maybe TRBD1 (5 bases). The CDR3 runs to 15 residues. CDR1 is SEHNR, CDR2 FQNEAQ, per germline (reference sequence). V gave up 0 bases and J gave up 5 bases, with 10 bases separating them. CDR3 in amino acids: CASSLAPDSTGELFF. CDR3 DNA sequence: TGTGCCAGCAGCTTAGCGCCCGACAGTACCGGGGAGCTGTTTTTT.

The chain combines TRBV29-1 with TRBJ1-1; D might be TRBD1 (5 bases). V shed 7 bases and J shed 8 bases, with 11 bases lying between them. CDR3 length: 10 amino acids. Germline V gene lookup returns CDR1 SQVTM and CDR2 ANQGSEA. CDR3 sequence reads: CSGQNQEAFF. CDR3 bases: TGCAGCGGACAGAACCAAGAAGCTTTCTTT.

This clone turned up a few times. The chain employs TRBV29-1 and TRBJ2-2; 8 bases map to TRBD1. J gave up 3 bases and V 6 bases, and 3 bases lay outside the gene matches. CDR1 SQVTM and CDR2 ANQGSEA come from the germline V gene. The CDR3 contains 13 residues. CDR3 residues: CSVTTGDTGELFF. The CDR3 DNA reads as TGCAGCGTCACGACAGGGGACACCGGGGAGCTGTTTTTT.

This clone showed up just a few times. The J gene is TRBJ1-2, the V gene TRBV10-3; D might be TRBD1 (5 bases). There are 13 residues in the CDR3. V dropped 3 bases and J dropped 7 bases, with 12 bases sitting between them. CDR1 is ENHRY, CDR2 SYGVKD, per germline. The CDR3 coding sequence is TGTGCCATCAGTGACTCAGGGACTTTTGGCTACACCTTC. Its protein product is CAISDSGTFGYTF.

The J gene is TRBJ1-2, the V gene TRBV5-4; tentatively, D is TRBD1 (5 bases). The CDR3 consists of 14 residues. CDR1 is SGHNT, CDR2 YYREEE, per germline (reference sequence). The ends were cut back, 4 bases at V and 10 bases at J, with 20 bases in the middle. The DNA of the CDR3 is TGTGCCAGCAGCCGAATTACAGGTGAAGGGAACTACACCTTC. It encodes CASSRITGEGNYTF. Full variable domain (rest looked up from reference TRBV5-4 and TRBJ1-2): ETGVTQSPTHLIKTRGQQVTLRCSSQSGHNTVSWYQQALGQGPQFIFQYYREEENGRGNFPPRFSGLQFPNYSSELNVNALELDDSALYLCASSRITGEGNYTFGSGTRLTVV.

The rearrangement links TRBV5-1 to TRBJ2-7; D is perhaps TRBD1 or TRBD2 (5 bases each). The V end lost 3 bases, the J end lost 6 bases, and 19 bases lay between the germline ends. In germline, CDR1 is SGHRS, CDR2 YFSETQ. CDR3 length equals 15 residues. The CDR3 DNA reads as TGCGCCAGCAGCTGGACCGAGGGCCCGGGACGCGAGCAGTACTTC. The encoded protein is CASSWTEGPGREQYF.

The J gene is TRBJ2-2, the V gene TRBV30; possibly TRBD1 for D (6 bases). The CDR3 has 15 amino acids. Germline V gives CDR1 GTSNPN, CDR2 SVGIG (reference sequence). Trimming cost V 4 bases and J 6 bases, with 18 bases left between them. CDR3 sequence reads: CAWKMAGDLAGELFF. CDR3 in DNA: TGTGCCTGGAAGATGGCAGGGGATCTTGCCGGGGAGCTGTTTTTT. The full variable domain, rest sourced from reference TRBV30 and TRBJ2-2, is SQTIHQWPATLVQPVGSPLSLECTVEGTSNPNLYWYRQAAGRGLQLLFYSVGIGQISSEVPQNLSASRPQDRQFILSSKKLLLSDSGFYLCAWKMAGDLAGELFFGEGSRLTVL.

The chain links TRBV27 to TRBJ1-5, with unresolved D. Trimming removed 3 bases at V and 3 bases at J, with 9 bases between. This CDR3 is built from 14 residues. Per germline, CDR1 MNHEY and CDR2 SMNVEV (reference sequence). The CDR3 is CASSFVGNNQPQHF. In nucleotides, the CDR3 is TGTGCCAGCAGTTTTGTAGGGAACAATCAGCCCCAGCATTTT.

The CDR3 loop is CASGGGLYQETQYF. CDR3 coding DNA: TGTGCCAGCGGCGGGGGCCTGTACCAAGAGACCCAGTACTTC. The genes are TRBV7-2 and TRBJ2-5; possible D gene TRBD2, 7 bases. Deletions cut 8 bases from V and 0 bases from J, with 13 bases between. The CDR3 loop spans 14 amino acids. The germline V gene has CDR1 SGHTA and CDR2 FQGNSA.

V gene TRBV28 combines with J gene TRBJ1-1; D uncertain. V gave up 2 bases and J gave up 1 base, with 5 bases separating them. CDR1 and CDR2 (germline): MDHEN, SYDVKM. The CDR3 is 13 residues long. The CDR3 sequence is CASSLHGNTEAFF. The CDR3 region has the DNA TGTGCCAGCAGTTTACACGGGAACACTGAAGCTTTCTTT. Drawing the rest from reference TRBV28 and TRBJ1-1, the complete variable domain is DVKVTQSSRYLVKRTGEKVFLECVQDMDHENMFWYRQDPGLGLRLIYFSYDVKMKEKGDIPEGYSVSREKKERFSLILESASTNQTSMYLCASSLHGNTEAFFGQGTRLTVV.

V is TRBV4-1 and J is TRBJ2-1; 8 bases are a match to TRBD2. This CDR3 is 17 amino acids long. Germline-derived CDR1 and CDR2 are MGHRA and YSYEKL. The V segment lost 5 bases and the J segment 13 bases; nucleotides outside the gene matches: 22. The CDR3 protein is CASSSMPLLAGGNPQFF. In DNA form, the CDR3 reads TGCGCCAGCAGCTCCATGCCCCTACTGGCGGGAGGAAACCCTCAGTTCTTC.

This clone appeared a few times. The CDR3 bases are TGTGCCAGCAGCGAGGGCCACCGGGATACGCAGTATTTT. Protein: CASSEGHRDTQYF. The chain carries TRBV7-2 and TRBJ2-3, with D tentatively TRBD2 (5 bases). CDR3 length: 13 residues. The germline CDR1 and CDR2 sequences are SGHTA and FQGNSA. V was clipped by 5 bases and J by 6 bases, with 12 bases between them.

The CDR3 coding sequence is TGTGCCAGCTCCAATACAGATACGCAGTATTTT. It is translated as CASSNTDTQYF. The rearrangement links TRBV6-6 to TRBJ2-3; no clear D. Trimming cost V 8 bases and J 3 bases, with 6 bases left between them. CDR3 size: 11 residues. Looked up from germline, CDR1 is MNHNY and CDR2 is SVGAGI (reference sequence).

The chain is built from TRBV7-2 and TRBJ1-3; D remains unclear. The CDR3 runs 16 residues. CDR1 and CDR2 from the germline V gene are SGHTA and FQGNSA. Trimming took off 5 bases at V and 2 bases at J, with 16 bases between the two ends. The DNA of the CDR3 is TGTGCCAGCAGCCGGCGGACCTACAACACTGGAAACACCATATATTTT. Amino acids: CASSRRTYNTGNTIYF. The full variable domain, in which reference TRBV7-2 and TRBJ1-3 provide the parts outside the CDR3, is GAGVSQSPSNKVTEKGKDVELRCDPISGHTALYWYRQSLGQGLEFLIYFQGNSAPDKSGLPSDRFSAERTGGSVSTLTIQRTQQEDSAVYLCASSRRTYNTGNTIYFGEGSWLTVV.

V and J are TRBV5-1 and TRBJ2-1; 14 bases are shared with TRBD2. This CDR3 is built from 16 residues. Germline trimming cut 2 bases from V and 8 bases from J; bases unmatched to any gene: 6. Germline CDR1 SGHRS, CDR2 YFSETQ. The CDR3 region has the DNA TGCGCCAGCAGCTTAGGGACTAGCGGGAGAAATGATGAGCAGTTCTTC. Its translation is CASSLGTSGRNDEQFF.

The genes are TRBV29-1 and TRBJ1-1, with 8 bases that match TRBD1. The CDR3 loop spans 13 amino acids. Germline assignment: CDR1 SQVTM and CDR2 ANQGSEA. Trimming took 1 base from V and 3 from J; bases not matched to a gene: 1. The CDR3 spells CSVEVQGDTEAFF. CDR3 coding DNA: TGCAGCGTTGAAGTACAGGGGGACACTGAAGCTTTCTTT.

The V call is TRBV7-3, the J call TRBJ2-7; no reliable D call. CDR3 length equals 15 residues. Trimming took off 1 base at V and 3 bases at J, with 13 bases between the two ends. CDR1 and CDR2 from the germline V gene are SGHTA and FQGTGA. CDR3 sequence reads: CASSLRPGQVYEQYF. The CDR3 DNA sequence: TGTGCCAGCAGCTTAAGGCCAGGTCAGGTCTACGAGCAGTACTTC. Full variable domain (outside the CDR3, taken from reference TRBV7-3 and TRBJ2-7): GAGVSQTPSNKVTEKGKYVELRCDPISGHTALYWYRQSLGQGPEFLIYFQGTGAADDSGLPNDRFFAVRPEGSVSTLKIQRTERGDSAVYLCASSLRPGQVYEQYFGPGTRLTVT.

This clone was detected only a few times. V is TRBV7-2 and J is TRBJ2-5; the D gene could be TRBD1 or TRBD2 (5 bases each). The CDR3 runs 14 residues. Germline V gene sequence: CDR1 SGHTA, CDR2 FQGNSA. The V and J ends lost 5 bases and 6 bases respectively, with 16 bases between them. The CDR3 here is CASSPAPGTKTQYF. CDR3 nucleotides: TGTGCCAGCAGCCCGGCTCCCGGGACGAAGACCCAGTACTTC.

Remarks on this clone: One junction end disagrees with the germline gene, perhaps due to a read error. This chain connects TRBV6-5 to TRBJ2-1, with 9 bases lining up with TRBD2. Per germline, CDR1 MNHEY and CDR2 SVGAGI. The CDR3 covers 13 residues. The CDR3 nucleotides read TGTGCCATCAGTGTTAGCGGGAGAGGTGAGCAGTTCTTC. This encodes CAISVSGRGEQFF.

The rearrangement links TRBV14 to TRBJ2-7, with D perhaps matching TRBD2 (5 bases). The CDR3 loop spans 12 amino acids. Trimming pared 1 base from V and 4 bases from J, leaving 5 bases between. Per germline, CDR1 SGHDN and CDR2 FVKESK. CDR3 region: CASSQGRYEQYF. The CDR3 region has the DNA TGTGCCAGCAGCCAAGGGAGGTACGAGCAGTACTTC.

The rearrangement links TRBV7-9 to TRBJ2-1; D perhaps matches TRBD2 (6 bases). Trimming pared 5 bases from V and 9 bases from J, leaving 14 bases between. This CDR3 is 13 amino acids long. From germline, CDR1 is SEHNR and CDR2 FQNEAQ (reference sequence). The DNA for the CDR3 is TGTGCCAGCAGCGACTTTAGCGGTGCTGAGCAGTTCTTC. This translates into CASSDFSGAEQFF.

The chain joins TRBV27 to TRBJ2-2, with TRBD1 matching 7 bases. Unmatched junction bases numbered 10, after V lost 6 bases and J lost 6 bases. This CDR3 spans 15 amino acids. The germline V gene has CDR1 MNHEY and CDR2 SMNVEV (reference sequence). CDR3 coding DNA: TGTGCCAGCAGATGGACCCATACAGGGGCCGGGGAGCTGTTTTTT. Protein product: CASRWTHTGAGELFF.

Worth noting for this clone: The sample contains more than one DNA sequence encoding this CDR3. The V gene is TRBV18, the J gene TRBJ1-1; D perhaps matches TRBD1 (5 bases). Germline CDR1 and CDR2: KGHSH and LQKENI. The CDR3 runs 14 residues. The V gene lost 3 bases and the J gene lost 1 base, with 9 bases spanning the gap. The CDR3 loop is CASSPGLSNTEAFF. CDR3 coding DNA: TGTGCCAGCTCACCGGGACTCTCGAACACTGAAGCTTTCTTT.

The rearrangement uses TRBV7-6 and TRBJ2-3; no clear D gene. Trimming removed 1 base at V and 7 bases at J, with 15 bases between. Germline CDR1 SGHVS, CDR2 FNYEAQ. This CDR3 spans 15 amino acids. CDR3 bases: TGTGCCAGCAGCTTAGTGTCTAGTAGCCCTAATACGCAGTATTTT. Residues: CASSLVSSSPNTQYF.

The rearrangement links TRBV29-1 to TRBJ1-4, with D possibly being TRBD1 (5 bases). Trimming took 4 bases from V and 8 from J, leaving 14 bases between them. Germline CDR1 is SQVTM and CDR2 is ANQGSEA. The CDR3 is made up of 13 amino acids. The CDR3 DNA sequence: TGCAGCGTTGCAGGGAAGAATTACGAAAAACTGTTTTTT. Protein: CSVAGKNYEKLFF.

The chain uses TRBV19 and TRBJ2-6; 7 bases are a match to TRBD2. The CDR3 contains 14 residues. Germline CDR1 and CDR2: LNHDA and SQIVND (reference sequence). V was clipped by 9 bases and J by 1 base; unmatched bases: 3. CDR3 sequence (DNA): TGTGCCAGCAGCGGGGTATCTGGGGCCAACGTCCTGACTTTC. Its translation is CASSGVSGANVLTF. Filled out from reference TRBV19 and TRBJ2-6, the complete variable domain reads DGGITQSPKYLFRKEGQNVTLSCEQNLNHDAMYWYRQDPGQGLRLIYYSQIVNDFQKGDIAEGYSVSREKKESFPLTVTSAQKNPTAFYLCASSGVSGANVLTFGAGSRLTVL.

The chain combines TRBV29-1 with TRBJ2-3; TRBD2 matches 13 bases. Trimming took 6 bases from V and 4 from J; bases not matched to a gene: 10. CDR1 and CDR2 (germline): SQVTM, ANQGSEA. The CDR3 consists of 16 residues. The CDR3 loop reads CSVHRLAGGSADTQYF. DNA of the CDR3: TGCAGCGTCCACCGACTAGCGGGGGGTTCCGCAGATACGCAGTATTTT.